Below are 9 T cell receptor beta chains sequenced from a single sample in a study of T cell responses to AZD1222 COVID-19 vaccine. The assay was immunoSEQ multiplex PCR, and TCRdb's table has in-frame clones only and misses some. The sample has 150,000 or so clones; roughly 90% are singletons. The sample here was peripheral blood, taken on day 0 of AZD1222 vaccination. Receptors originate from an adult in good health.

This clone has only one observation. The chain has TRBV3-1 (or the pseudogene TRBV3-2) and TRBJ2-7, with no clear D. The CDR3 totals 13 residues. V was trimmed by 0 bases and J by 7 bases, leaving 10 bases between them. The V gene's germline CDR1 is LGHDT and CDR2 YNNKEL (reference sequence). CDR3: CASSQDQSGEQYF. CDR3 nucleotides: TGTGCCAGCAGCCAAGATCAGTCCGGGGAGCAGTACTTC.

The chain recombines TRBV27 with TRBJ2-1; 7 bases agree with TRBD2. CDR1 MNHEY and CDR2 SMNVEV come from the germline V gene (reference sequence). CDR3 length: 12 residues. V shed 5 bases and J 16 bases; nucleotides not matched to a gene: 11. CDR3 loop: CASSATSALSFF. DNA of the CDR3: TGTGCCAGCAGTGCTACTAGCGCCCTTTCTTTCTTC.

The gene calls are TRBV11-1 and TRBJ1-1, with TRBD1 as a possible D gene (6 bases). V lost 5 bases and J 0 bases, leaving 13 bases between the germline ends. Germline V CDR1 and CDR2: SGHAT, FQDESV (reference sequence). This CDR3 has 15 residues. This CDR3 reads CASSETGALNTEAFF. For the CDR3, the DNA is TGTGCCAGCAGCGAGACAGGAGCTTTGAACACTGAAGCTTTCTTT.

The V and J genes are TRBV6-6 and TRBJ2-7, with no clear D. The CDR3 extends over 10 amino acids. V lost 8 bases to trimming and J lost 2 bases, with 4 bases between them. The germline V gene has CDR1 MNHNY and CDR2 SVGAGI (reference sequence). The CDR3 nucleotides read TGTGCCAGCGGAACCTACGAGCAGTACTTC. It yields the protein CASGTYEQYF.

This rearrangement joins TRBV7-6 to TRBJ2-7; 11 positions match TRBD2. The ends lost 4 bases at V and 0 bases at J; junction bases unmatched: 2. Germline assignment: CDR1 SGHVS and CDR2 FNYEAQ. The CDR3 is 15 residues long. The CDR3 nucleotides are TGTGCCAGCAGCTCCCTAGCGGGAGGCTCCTACGAGCAGTACTTC. Translating gives CASSSLAGGSYEQYF.

This chain connects TRBV24-1 to TRBJ2-7; no reliable D call. Germline-derived CDR1 and CDR2 are KGHDR and SFDVKD. CDR3 length: 13 residues. The V and J ends lost 7 bases and 0 bases respectively, with 9 bases between them. This CDR3 is CATSARLSYEQYF. As DNA, the CDR3 is TGTGCCACCAGCGCGAGGCTCTCCTACGAGCAGTACTTC.

This chain uses TRBV6-5 with TRBJ2-7; 9 bases fit TRBD1. J was trimmed by 4 bases and V by 10 bases; bases with no gene match: 8. The CDR3 contains 13 residues. From germline, CDR1 is MNHEY and CDR2 SVGAGI. CDR3 DNA sequence: TGTGCCACAGGCGACAGGGGGAGATACGAGCAGTACTTC. It translates to CATGDRGRYEQYF.

This sequence joins TRBV27 and TRBJ2-2; the match to TRBD1 covers 7 bases. The CDR3 covers 13 residues. Germline assignment: CDR1 MNHEY and CDR2 SMNVEV (reference sequence). Trimming took 6 bases from V and 12 from J; bases not matched to a gene: 10. CDR3 in amino acids: CASRYRGSGKLFF. The DNA of the CDR3 is TGTGCCAGCAGGTACAGGGGATCTGGAAAGCTGTTTTTT.

The J gene is TRBJ1-4, the V gene TRBV20-1; D uncertain. The CDR3 extends over 11 amino acids. V dropped 5 bases and J dropped 4 bases, with 5 bases sitting between them. In germline, CDR1 is DFQATT, CDR2 SNEGSKA (reference sequence). The CDR3 reads CSAPNNEKLFF. The CDR3 coding sequence is TGCAGTGCTCCCAATAATGAAAAACTGTTTTTT.